Presented here are 31 T cell receptor beta chains from one specimen sequenced in a study of T-cell reconstitution after alpha-beta-depleted transplantation in children. Unique molecular identifiers featured in how the TCRbeta library was prepared. One entry per CDR3 protein results from TCRdb running MiXCR on the PCR reads. The sample records around 340,000 distinct CDR3 sequences, roughly 15% being singletons. This material consisted of PBMCs, taken from the stem cell graft. These receptors all stem from a human donor who donated a stem cell graft to a child with Fanconi anemia.

J is TRBJ1-5 and V is TRBV27, with D tentatively TRBD1 (6 bases). V lost 7 bases, J lost 1 base, and 14 bases lay in between. CDR1 and CDR2 from the germline V gene are MNHEY and SMNVEV (reference sequence). This CDR3 region has 15 residues. CDR3 sequence reads: CASKLGAGSNQPQHF. For the CDR3, the DNA is TGTGCCAGCAAATTGGGGGCAGGGAGCAATCAGCCCCAGCATTTT.

V is TRBV4-2 and J is TRBJ1-6; a weak D match, TRBD1 (5 bases). The germline V gene has CDR1 LGHNA and CDR2 YNFKEQ. The ends were cut back, 0 bases at V and 0 bases at J, with 12 bases in the middle. The CDR3 sequence is 18 residues long. The CDR3 loop is CASSQDPGKSSYNSPLHF. CDR3 DNA sequence: TGTGCCAGCAGCCAAGATCCAGGGAAAAGCTCCTATAATTCACCCCTCCACTTT.

This clonotype came up many times. The V gene is TRBV20-1, the J gene TRBJ1-2, with 8 bases that match TRBD1. J lost 13 bases, V lost 5 bases, and 15 bases had no gene match. Germline values: CDR1 DFQATT, CDR2 SNEGSKA (reference sequence). The CDR3 is 13 residues long. The chain's CDR3 is CSALPLDRELCTF. Here the CDR3 DNA reads TGCAGTGCTCTCCCCTTGGACAGGGAGCTCTGCACCTTC.

The chain is built from TRBV29-1 and TRBJ2-5, with a weak D call TRBD1 (6 bases). The ends were cut back, 5 bases at V and 5 bases at J, with 21 bases in the middle. CDR3 length: 15 amino acids. Germline lookup yields CDR1 SQVTM and CDR2 ANQGSEA. The chain's CDR3 is CSVTRPDRSRETQYF. CDR3 nucleotide sequence: TGCAGCGTTACACGGCCCGACAGGTCGAGGGAGACCCAGTACTTC.

The chain is built from TRBV29-1 and TRBJ2-5; 9 bases fit TRBD1. The CDR3 spans 15 residues. Germline trimming cut 1 base from V and 5 bases from J; bases unmatched to any gene: 8. From germline, CDR1 is SQVTM and CDR2 ANQGSEA. The CDR3 is CSVEAPGQGTETQYF. CDR3 DNA: TGCAGCGTTGAAGCCCCGGGACAGGGTACGGAGACCCAGTACTTC.

V is TRBV10-3 and J is TRBJ1-1; 7 nucleotides agree with TRBD1. Germline-derived CDR1 and CDR2 are ENHRY and SYGVKD. The V and J ends lost 10 bases and 1 base, in that order; junction bases with no gene match: 3. This CDR3 is built from 12 residues. The CDR3 nucleotides are TGTGCCACCGGACAGGAGAACACTGAAGCTTTCTTT. The encoded protein is CATGQENTEAFF.

This clonotype occurred a few times. The chain links TRBV6-2 or TRBV6-3 to TRBJ1-2; 9 positions agree with TRBD1. The length of the CDR3 is 13 residues. The ends lost 6 bases at V and 7 bases at J; junction bases unmatched: 6. Germline assignment: CDR1 MNHEY and CDR2 SVGEGT. CDR3 in amino acids: CASRRTGDRGYTF. The CDR3 nucleotides are TGTGCCAGCAGACGGACAGGGGACCGTGGCTACACCTTC.

This clonotype showed up many times. The chain combines TRBV5-5 with TRBJ1-6, with 7 bases lining up with TRBD1. The length of the CDR3 is 14 residues. Trimming removed 1 base from V and 6 bases from J; junction bases left unmatched: 1. Germline V CDR1 and CDR2: SGHKS, YYEKEE (reference sequence). Written as DNA, the CDR3 is TGTGCCAGCAGCTTGCGACAGGGTAATTCACCCCTCCACTTT. It encodes CASSLRQGNSPLHF.

This sequence joins TRBV4-3 and TRBJ2-3; no reliable D call. The CDR3 length is 14 residues. Germline assignment: CDR1 LGHNA and CDR2 YSLEER. V lost 0 bases and J lost 6, with 10 bases in between. CDR3 region: CASSQDLLGDTQYF. DNA for the CDR3: TGCGCCAGCAGCCAAGACCTGTTGGGGGATACGCAGTATTTT.

The chain combines TRBV4-2 with TRBJ2-5; possible D gene TRBD2, 6 bases. This CDR3 spans 16 amino acids. V gave up 0 bases and J gave up 6 bases, with 17 bases separating them. Germline V gene sequence: CDR1 LGHNA, CDR2 YNFKEQ. The CDR3 DNA sequence: TGTGCCAGCAGCCAAGAGGAAAGGTGGGGGGTCAAGACCCAGTACTTC. Translated: CASSQEERWGVKTQYF.

This clonotype was recorded many times. CDR3 loop: CASSLPGAENYGYTF. The DNA for the CDR3 is TGTGCCAGCAGTTTACCCGGAGCTGAAAACTATGGCTACACCTTC. V is TRBV28 and J is TRBJ1-2, with D uncertain. Germline CDR1 and CDR2: MDHEN and SYDVKM. This CDR3 region has 15 residues. Trimming removed 2 bases from V and 2 bases from J, with 12 bases in between.

This clonotype appeared many times. The chain uses TRBV5-1 and TRBJ2-1; 7 nucleotides align to TRBD2. CDR1 SGHRS and CDR2 YFSETQ come from the germline V gene. V was pared by 2 bases and J by 8 bases, with 13 bases of the junction left unmatched. The CDR3 loop spans 16 amino acids. The chain's CDR3 is CASSFPLSGPGDEQFF. The CDR3 DNA is TGCGCCAGCAGCTTCCCCCTTAGCGGGCCTGGGGATGAGCAGTTCTTC.

This clonotype appeared many times. J is TRBJ2-3 and V is TRBV12-3 or TRBV12-4; D perhaps matches TRBD2 (5 bases). This CDR3 region has 15 residues. Trimming removed 3 bases from V and 5 bases from J, with 15 bases in between. Written as DNA, the CDR3 is TGTGCCAGCAGTTTCATTGCCGGGAACTTAGATACGCAGTATTTT. Translated: CASSFIAGNLDTQYF.

The V gene is TRBV7-2, the J gene TRBJ2-2; D is perhaps TRBD1 (5 bases). Trimming left V 2 bases short and J 4 bases short, with 14 bases between. The germline CDR1 and CDR2 sequences are SGHTA and FQGNSA. This CDR3 has 16 amino acids. CDR3 residues: CASSLTDRLITGELFF. CDR3 coding DNA: TGTGCCAGCAGCTTAACAGACAGACTGATCACCGGGGAGCTGTTTTTT.

This clonotype was counted a few times. This chain links TRBV5-1 with TRBJ1-1, with D hard to call. Trimming removed 4 bases from V and 7 bases from J, with 11 bases in between. The CDR3 spans 12 residues. CDR1 SGHRS and CDR2 YFSETQ come from the germline V gene. The CDR3 spells CASSLSGLEAFF. The CDR3 region has the DNA TGCGCCAGCAGCCTTTCAGGACTTGAAGCTTTCTTT. Supplemented by reference TRBV5-1 and TRBJ1-1, the full variable domain reads KAGVTQTPRYLIKTRGQQVTLSCSPISGHRSVSWYQQTPGQGLQFLFEYFSETQRNKGNFPGRFSGRQFSNSRSEMNVSTLELGDSALYLCASSLSGLEAFFGQGTRLTVV.

This clonotype has more than one count but fewer than ten. This rearrangement joins TRBV6-5 to TRBJ2-5; 7 bases align to TRBD2. J was trimmed by 4 bases and V by 0 bases; bases with no gene match: 2. This CDR3 is built from 14 residues. From germline, CDR1 is MNHEY and CDR2 SVGAGI. CDR3 loop: CASSYSTGGETQYF. CDR3 DNA sequence: TGTGCCAGCAGTTACTCGACGGGGGGAGAGACCCAGTACTTC.

There are many counts of this clonotype. The V gene is TRBV28, the J gene TRBJ1-1; maybe TRBD1 (5 bases). The CDR3 loop spans 14 amino acids. CDR1 is MDHEN, CDR2 SYDVKM, per germline. Trimming removed 7 bases from V and 0 bases from J, with 12 bases in between. CDR3 protein: CASNLGLLNTEAFF. DNA of the CDR3: TGTGCCAGCAATTTGGGACTGTTGAACACTGAAGCTTTCTTT.

This CDR3 reads CASSLRVRRRNSYEQYF. In nucleotides, the CDR3 is TGCGCCAGCAGCTTGAGGGTAAGGAGGCGGAACTCCTACGAGCAGTACTTC. V is TRBV5-1 and J is TRBJ2-7; tentatively, D is TRBD2 (5 bases). Germline values: CDR1 SGHRS, CDR2 YFSETQ. This CDR3 is 17 amino acids long. Trimming cost V 1 base and J 0 bases, with 17 bases left between them.

The rearrangement uses TRBV5-1 and TRBJ2-2; TRBD1 aligns across 9 bases. Germline CDR1 reads SGHRS; CDR2 reads YFSETQ. The CDR3 sequence is 15 residues long. V shed 6 bases and J 6 bases; nucleotides not matched to a gene: 9. CDR3 bases: TGCGCCAGCACCCTCGGGACAGGGAAGTCCGGGGAGCTGTTTTTT. As protein: CASTLGTGKSGELFF. Full variable domain (outside the CDR3, taken from reference TRBV5-1 and TRBJ2-2): KAGVTQTPRYLIKTRGQQVTLSCSPISGHRSVSWYQQTPGQGLQFLFEYFSETQRNKGNFPGRFSGRQFSNSRSEMNVSTLELGDSALYLCASTLGTGKSGELFFGEGSRLTVL.

This clonotype was counted between two and nine times. The rearrangement joins TRBV18 to TRBJ2-7; D is unclear. The CDR3 contains 16 residues. Germline CDR1 is KGHSH and CDR2 is LQKENI. V lost 3 bases, J lost 0 bases, and 15 bases lay in between. DNA for the CDR3: TGTGCCAGCTCACCGGCCCTGAACAGCAACTCCTACGAGCAGTACTTC. It codes for CASSPALNSNSYEQYF. Supplemented by reference TRBV18 and TRBJ2-7, the full variable domain reads NAGVMQNPRHLVRRRGQEARLRCSPMKGHSHVYWYRQLPEEGLKFMVYLQKENIIDESGMPKERFSAEFPKEGPSILRIQQVVRGDSAAYFCASSPALNSNSYEQYFGPGTRLTVT.

This clonotype occurred a few times. This chain links TRBV12-3 or TRBV12-4 with TRBJ1-2; unclear D gene. The germline V and J ends were trimmed by 3 bases and 1 base, with 9 bases remaining between them. The CDR3 contains 14 residues. As DNA, the CDR3 is TGTGCCAGCAGTTTTTCGTCCGTTAACTATGGCTACACCTTC. It specifies CASSFSSVNYGYTF.

The chain employs TRBV12-3 or TRBV12-4 and TRBJ2-2; D is perhaps TRBD1 or TRBD2 (6 bases each). Trimming pared 6 bases from V and 7 bases from J, leaving 18 bases between. The CDR3 sequence is 15 residues long. Here the CDR3 DNA reads TGTGCCAGCAGCCCCGGGGCTCGGGGGCACGGGGAGCTGTTTTTT. Protein: CASSPGARGHGELFF.

The chain uses TRBV3-1 and TRBJ2-7, with 8 positions matching TRBD1. The germline gives CDR1 LGHDT, CDR2 YNNKEL (reference sequence). Losses at the gene ends were 4 bases for V and 0 bases for J; bases not matched to a gene: 2. This CDR3 region has 14 residues. CDR3 sequence: CASSRQGTSYEQYF. The CDR3, as DNA: TGTGCCAGCAGCCGACAGGGGACCTCCTACGAGCAGTACTTC.

The V call is TRBV4-1, the J call TRBJ1-1; TRBD1 matches 11 bases. Trimming cost V 3 bases and J 2 bases; bases outside gene matches: 11. Per germline, CDR1 MGHRA and CDR2 YSYEKL. The CDR3 length is 18 residues. CDR3 loop: CASSHKGQGARFNTEAFF. In DNA, the CDR3 is TGCGCCAGCAGCCATAAAGGACAGGGGGCGCGTTTCAACACTGAAGCTTTCTTT.

This clonotype was detected a few times. The V call is TRBV2, the J call TRBJ2-1, with 13 positions matching TRBD2. Germline V gene sequence: CDR1 SNHLY, CDR2 FYNNEI. After removal of 8 bases from V and 10 bases from J, the junction contained 2 bases not matched to a gene. The CDR3 totals 12 residues. In DNA form, the CDR3 reads TGTGCCAGCGGGGGACTAGCGGGGGAGCAGTTCTTC. Its translation: CASGGLAGEQFF.

This clonotype occurred many times. This rearrangement joins TRBV20-1 to TRBJ2-7, with 7 bases matching TRBD2. After removal of 4 bases from V and 3 bases from J, the junction contained 9 bases not matched to a gene. The CDR3 consists of 14 residues. The germline gives CDR1 DFQATT, CDR2 SNEGSKA (reference sequence). The CDR3 protein is CSATPGGILYEQYF. The DNA for the CDR3 is TGCAGTGCTACCCCCGGGGGGATACTCTACGAGCAGTACTTC.

This clonotype has only a few counts. J is TRBJ2-7 and V is TRBV6-2 or TRBV6-3; 8 bases line up with TRBD2. Looked up from germline, CDR1 is MNHEY and CDR2 is SVGEGT. CDR3 length: 16 residues. J was trimmed by 0 bases and V by 7 bases; bases with no gene match: 11. CDR3 nucleotide sequence: TGTGCCAGCACCAAGGCGGGGGGCCGGAACTCCTACGAGCAGTACTTC. Protein product: CASTKAGGRNSYEQYF.

This rearrangement joins TRBV4-3 to TRBJ2-5; 9 nucleotides line up with TRBD1. V gave up 4 bases and J gave up 4 bases; unmatched junction bases: 7. This CDR3 comprises 15 residues. Per the germline V gene, CDR1 is LGHNA and CDR2 is YSLEER. This CDR3 is CASSPGQGWGETQYF. In DNA form, the CDR3 reads TGCGCCAGCAGCCCGGGACAGGGCTGGGGAGAGACCCAGTACTTC.

The table lists this clonotype with a few counts. V and J are TRBV20-1 and TRBJ1-1; TRBD1 matches 7 bases. This CDR3 has 12 residues. CDR1 DFQATT and CDR2 SNEGSKA come from the germline V gene (reference sequence). J gave up 5 bases and V 6 bases, and 6 bases lay outside the gene matches. The CDR3 reads CSATTGQTEAFF. In DNA form, the CDR3 reads TGCAGTGCCACGACAGGGCAGACTGAAGCTTTCTTT.

This clonotype was counted only a few times. The chain couples TRBV9 to TRBJ1-6; D might be TRBD1 (5 bases). Trimming took off 10 bases at V and 2 bases at J, with 13 bases between the two ends. CDR3 size: 14 residues. The germline gives CDR1 SGDLS, CDR2 YYNGEE. CDR3 nucleotide sequence: TGTGCCTCTTCAGGGCGCGCCTATAATTCACCCCTCCACTTT. This codes for CASSGRAYNSPLHF.

The gene calls are TRBV5-1 and TRBJ2-6; the D gene is possibly TRBD1 (5 bases). V was cut by 5 bases and J by 0 bases, with 12 bases left in between. Germline CDR1 is SGHRS and CDR2 is YFSETQ. This CDR3 has 16 amino acids. The CDR3 DNA is TGCGCCAGCAGAGGTGGGGCCGTCTCTGGGGCCAACGTCCTGACTTTC. Its protein is CASRGGAVSGANVLTF.